Sequencing of this TCR beta chain was carried out in a study of Ad26.COV2.S vaccination and SARS-CoV-2 variants. Sample treatment: roughly 19 received Ad26.COV2.S at low or high dose, single or two shots; about 5 received placebo; per-sample allocation not given. Following the first vaccine or placebo injection, samples were taken on day 63. The germline V gene has CDR1 LNHDA and CDR2 SQIVND (reference sequence). The CDR3 covers 14 residues. Unmatched junction bases numbered 1, after V lost 1 base and J lost 5 bases. Assay used: immunoSEQ multiplex PCR; TCRdb lists only in-frame clones, some missing. The sample has hundreds of thousands of clones, around 90% seen once.

The sequence came from a person aged 18 to 65 who received the Ad26.COV2.S COVID-19 vaccine or a placebo. The chain links TRBV19 to TRBJ1-2, with 10 bases fitting TRBD1. Material: peripheral blood, obtained in a trial of Ad26.COV2.S vaccine versus placebo. CDR3 sequence: CASSIGDRGYGYTF. The CDR3 DNA reads TGTGCCAGTAGTATAGGGGACAGGGGATATGGCTACACCTTC. The full variable domain, rest sourced from reference TRBV19 and TRBJ1-2, is DGGITQSPKYLFRKEGQNVTLSCEQNLNHDAMYWYRQDPGQGLRLIYYSQIVNDFQKGDIAEGYSVSREKKESFPLTVTSAQKNPTAFYLCASSIGDRGYGYTFGSGTRLTVV.